A selection of T cell receptor beta chains follows, all from one sample in a study of identical twins. TCRdb called the 5' RACE reads again in MiXCR, with one record for every CDR3 protein. The table includes 400,000 to 550,000 distinct CDR3 sequences, roughly 26% detected once. These data also formed part of another study, on T cells expressing NK-cell markers.

The specimen was CD4+ T cells sorted from blood. The source of these receptors is a woman in her late teens or twenties in good health. Both conserved end residues are trimmed from each CDR3.

J gene	V gene	CDR3 protein
TRBJ2-7	TRBV20-1	SVGGRSYEQY
TRBJ2-7	TRBV5-1	ASTTGGQLTGWQY
TRBJ2-7	TRBV12-3/TRBV12-4	ASRPGTSGSHEQY
TRBJ1-5	TRBV12-3/TRBV12-4	ASSLSGQGNQPQH
TRBJ2-3	TRBV20-1	SAGTSLLTDTQY
TRBJ2-1	TRBV6-5	ASSYLGGQDNEQF
TRBJ2-2	TRBV11-2	ASWDKNTGELF
TRBJ2-2	TRBV3-1	ASSRGNFPGLKNTGELF
TRBJ2-1	TRBV10-3	AIRDSRPSYNEQF
TRBJ2-3	TRBV14	ASSRWGTDTQY
TRBJ2-3	TRBV6-2/TRBV6-3	ASRQLGTDTQY
TRBJ1-4	TRBV7-6	ASSPSSGGKLF
TRBJ2-5	TRBV7-9	ASSPRAGKETQY
TRBJ2-7	TRBV20-1	SASLERPYEQY
TRBJ2-7	TRBV20-1	SARDPLADPYEQY
TRBJ2-3	TRBV5-1	ASSPIAGGYTDTQY
TRBJ1-4	TRBV20-1	SAIQGHEKLF
TRBJ2-4	TRBV29-1	SVEDPLVTPKNIQY